This TCR beta chain was retrieved from a study of T cells in Graves' hyperthyroidism and ophthalmopathy. Amplified TCR beta CDR3 regions came from RNA transcripts. Primed by the HTBI set, a first-round RT-PCR was run on the TCR CDR3. TCRdb re-analysed the multiplex PCR reads in MiXCR, keeping a single row per CDR3 protein. The table lists about 700,000 distinct CDR3 sequences, 40% to 55% of them singletons. The specimen sequenced was peripheral blood or thyroid tissue (not recorded which). This TCR came from an adult man with Graves' disease, either hyperthyroidism or ophthalmopathy (not recorded which).

In nucleotides, the CDR3 is TGTGCCACCAGCAGAACGGACGGAACCTACGAGCAGTACTTC. As protein: CATSRTDGTYEQYF. This chain connects TRBV15 to TRBJ2-7; D gene ambiguous. Trimming cost V 2 bases and J 2 bases, with 10 bases left between them. This CDR3 contains 14 residues. In germline, CDR1 is LNHNV, CDR2 YYDKDF (reference sequence). Drawing the rest from reference TRBV15 and TRBJ2-7, the complete variable domain is DAMVIQNPRYQVTQFGKPVTLSCSQTLNHNVMYWYQQKSSQAPKLLFHYYDKDFNNEADTPDNFQSRRPNTSFCFLDIRSPGLGDTAMYLCATSRTDGTYEQYFGPGTRLTVT.